The present T cell receptor (beta chain) was sequenced within a study of technical replicates of blood from a few donors. Data came from immunoSEQ multiplex PCR; TCRdb stores just in-frame clones and leaves some out. The sample includes 65,000 to 80,000 clones, 95% to 98% of them seen just once. The germline V and J ends were trimmed by 2 bases and 7 bases, with 8 bases remaining between them. The CDR3 sequence is 12 residues long. Germline CDR1 is MNHNS and CDR2 is SASEGT. The receptor comes from a human donor in good health. The chain is built from TRBV6-1 and TRBJ2-5; the D is unclear. The sample was T cells isolated from PBMCs. The CDR3 sequence: CASSESALTQYF. DNA for the CDR3: TGTGCCAGCAGTGAATCTGCGTTGACCCAGTACTTC.